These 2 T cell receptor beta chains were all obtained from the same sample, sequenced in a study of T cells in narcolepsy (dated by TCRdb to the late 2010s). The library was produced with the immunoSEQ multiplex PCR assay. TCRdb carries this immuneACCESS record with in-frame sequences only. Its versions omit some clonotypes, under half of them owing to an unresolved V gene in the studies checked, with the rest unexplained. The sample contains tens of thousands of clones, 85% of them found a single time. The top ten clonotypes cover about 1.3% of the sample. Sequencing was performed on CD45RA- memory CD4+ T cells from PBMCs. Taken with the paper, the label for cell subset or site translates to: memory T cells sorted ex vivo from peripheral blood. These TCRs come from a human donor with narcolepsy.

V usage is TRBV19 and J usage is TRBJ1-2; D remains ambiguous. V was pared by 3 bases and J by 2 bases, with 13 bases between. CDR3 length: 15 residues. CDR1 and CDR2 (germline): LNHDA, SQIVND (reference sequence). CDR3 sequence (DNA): TGTGCCAGTAGTATGACCGGGGTACTGAACTATGGCTACACCTTC. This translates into CASSMTGVLNYGYTF.

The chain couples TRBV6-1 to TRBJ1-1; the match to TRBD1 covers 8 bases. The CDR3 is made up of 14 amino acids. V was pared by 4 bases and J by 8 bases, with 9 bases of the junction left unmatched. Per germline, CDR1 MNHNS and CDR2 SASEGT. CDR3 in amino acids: CASSVSDRDREAFF. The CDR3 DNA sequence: TGTGCCAGCAGTGTCAGCGACCGGGACAGGGAAGCTTTCTTT.